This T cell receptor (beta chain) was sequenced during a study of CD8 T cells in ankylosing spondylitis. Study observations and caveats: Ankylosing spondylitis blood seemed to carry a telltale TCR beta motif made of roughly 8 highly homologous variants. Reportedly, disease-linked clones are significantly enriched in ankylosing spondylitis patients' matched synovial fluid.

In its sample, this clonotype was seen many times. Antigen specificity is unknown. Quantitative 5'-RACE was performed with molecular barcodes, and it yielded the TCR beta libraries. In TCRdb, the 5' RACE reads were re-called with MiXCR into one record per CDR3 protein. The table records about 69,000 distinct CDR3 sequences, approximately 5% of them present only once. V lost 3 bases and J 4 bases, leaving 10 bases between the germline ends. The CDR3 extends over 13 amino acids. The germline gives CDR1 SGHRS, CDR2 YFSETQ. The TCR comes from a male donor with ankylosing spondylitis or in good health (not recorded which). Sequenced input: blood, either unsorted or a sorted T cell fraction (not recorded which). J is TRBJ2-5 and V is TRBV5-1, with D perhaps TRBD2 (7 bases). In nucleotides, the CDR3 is TGCGCCAGCAGCTCGGGGGGCCCAGAGACCCAGTACTTC. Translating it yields CASSSGGPETQYF.